Described below is a single T cell receptor beta chain sequence and its context. The ends were cut back, 11 bases at V and 5 bases at J, with 15 bases in the middle. CDR3 length equals 13 residues. Per the germline V gene, CDR1 is MNHNY and CDR2 is SVGAGI (reference sequence). The data stem from a study of blood T cell repertoires in COVID-19. Method: immunoSEQ multiplex PCR; TCRdb's copy keeps in-frame clones and lacks some. The sample lists about 97,000 clones, roughly nine tenths occurring once. This sequence was found in a middle-aged man with acute or convalescent COVID-19. The material sequenced was peripheral blood. The chain is built from TRBV6-6 and TRBJ2-2, with a weak D call TRBD2 (5 bases). CDR3 protein: CASRSGPTGELFF. The DNA for the CDR3 is TGTGCCTCCCGAAGCGGCCCGACCGGGGAGCTGTTTTTT.